This T cell receptor beta chain was recorded in a study of post-analysis software for immune sequencing data. Turning to the study itself: Patients with relapsing-remitting, secondary progressive and progressive-relapsing multiple sclerosis courses were all represented. Study-level findings and limits: Patients showed TRBV5-6, TRBV5-1 and TRBV20-1 among four to six TRBV segments more frequent than in controls. The normalized Chao1 diversity of multiple sclerosis patients was significantly lower than that of controls. F measure clustering grouped samples strongly by preparation batch.

As to this clonotype: Its antigen is not known.

Tagging with unique molecular identifiers was a feature of the TCR beta cDNA libraries. Input of about 0.85 to 10 million T cells yielded roughly 530,000 cDNA molecules. MiXCR, run by TCRdb on the PCR reads, gives a single entry per CDR3 protein. Of about 380,000 distinct CDR3 sequences in the sample, around a third were seen once. The CDR3 has 16 residues. V lost 5 bases, J lost 2 bases, and 10 bases stayed unmatched. Per germline, CDR1 DFQATT and CDR2 SNEGSKA (reference sequence). The rearrangement links TRBV20-1 to TRBJ1-5, with 9 bases matching TRBD1. The specimen sequenced was blood. The source is a girl aged 10-17 years with multiple sclerosis. This CDR3 reads CSAPNLRQGGNQPQHF. In DNA, the CDR3 is TGCAGTGCTCCCAACCTACGACAGGGGGGCAATCAGCCCCAGCATTTT.